This T cell receptor beta chain was captured by sequencing in a study of OX40 agonist ivuxolimab in advanced cancers. Concerning the study at large: Ivuxolimab, which targeted the costimulatory receptor OX40 (CD134), was an agonistic, fully human IgG2 monoclonal antibody. Intravenous ivuxolimab was administered to patients every 2 weeks at six dose levels: 0.01, 0.1, 0.3, 1.5, 3 and 10 mg/kg. Of the 50 to 55 dose-escalation patients, hepatocellular carcinoma was present in about 20, melanoma in around 15, renal cell carcinoma in 9 and head and neck cancer in 9. In the dose-escalation cohort, approximately 82% of patients were male, and the mean age was 60 years with a range of roughly 20 to 79. Prior anti-PD-1, anti-PD-L1 or anti-CTLA-4 therapy was permitted, and 40% of dose-escalation patients had received checkpoint inhibitors. Partial responses were achieved by three dose-escalation patients, of whom one had hepatocellular carcinoma and two had cutaneous melanoma. Peripheral TCRbeta sequencing was intended to test whether TCR sequence diversity was altered and clonal T-cell expansion was caused by ivuxolimab. The paper describes the monotherapy dose-escalation part (N of about 52 patients) of the phase I trial of ivuxolimab.

Results and caveats for the whole study, not just this receptor: Partial responders in the 0.1-3.0 mg/kg groups had among the lowest normalized peripheral clonal expansion, especially among CD8+ T cells. After ivuxolimab, CD8+ T cells had more expanded clones than CD4+ T cells on average. Low levels of normalized T-cell clonal expansion were also seen in some patients who did not respond. Which antigens the clonally expanded peripheral T cells were specific for was not determined. At doses of 0.1 to 3.0 mg/kg, clonal expansion of both CD4+ and CD8+ blood T cells was observed from baseline to week 6.

Trimming accounts for 7 bases at V and 5 bases at J, while the number of junction bases matched to no gene is 22. The germline V gene supplies CDR1 MDHEN and CDR2 SYDVKM. The CDR3 sequence holds 18 residues, the cysteine and phenylalanine included. Only the CDR3 DNA is retained, 54 bases long and in frame from the first base. The trial excluded patients who had a history of autoimmune disease or who were on systemic immunosuppression. In every dose cohort, peripheral blood was drawn for TCR sequencing at baseline, cycle 4 day 1, and cycle 7 day 1. The samples were taken from a phase I, first-in-human, multicenter, open-label dose-escalation trial of ivuxolimab. Adults with locally advanced or metastatic head and neck squamous cell, hepatocellular, melanoma or renal cell carcinoma were enrolled in the trial. Before TCR sequencing, CD4+ T cells and CD8+ T cells were sorted from peripheral blood as separate populations.

For sequencing of the TCRbeta CDR3 region, genomic DNA was extracted from the sorted cells. The immunoSEQ Assay was used for sequencing of TCRbeta CDR3 regions. Entries here come from immuneACCESS through TCRdb and include only in-frame sequences with V and J called. Some clones fail to appear in such tables; in the studies checked, an unresolved V gene covers under half of the shortfall, and the cause of the remainder is unknown. The sample profile shows 7,000 to 9,500 clones; around nine tenths of them were found once. Clones ranked in the top ten supply roughly 10% of the sample. On this clone: The target of this receptor is not known. No base-level quality is on record; no much larger clone is a single base apart.

This clonotype originated in an adult with an advanced solid tumor such as melanoma, head and neck, liver or kidney cancer. The starting material was CD4+ or CD8+ T cells sorted from blood, obtained in a trial of the OX40 agonist ivuxolimab. The V and J genes are TRBV28 and TRBJ1-2; 7 bases in the middle match TRBD1. The sequenced DNA is TGTGCCAGCAACCCTTCAGGGGGTAAACCGGAAATTTGGTATGGCTACACCTTC. It codes for CASNPSGGKPEIWYGYTF.